A single sample gave rise to the 13 T cell receptor beta chains below, sequenced in a study of T cells after yellow fever vaccination. TCRdb re-derived calls from the 5' RACE reads in MiXCR, one entry per CDR3 protein. The sample holds 250,000 to 400,000 distinct CDR3 sequences; 4.1% are singletons and the top ten take 20% to 25%. Sequenced material: PBMCs, taken 5 days after the yellow fever booster vaccination. All receptors derive from a man aged 18 to 29 who received the YFV17D yellow fever vaccine.

V usage is TRBV4-3 and J usage is TRBJ2-3; 7 nucleotides match TRBD1. CDR1 is LGHNA and CDR2 is YSLEER in the germline V gene. CDR3 length: 14 residues. V trimming: 4 bases; J trimming: 2 bases; junction bases outside the gene matches: 3. As DNA, the CDR3 is TGCGCCAGCAGCCGAGGACAGGACACAGATACGCAGTATTTT. Amino acids: CASSRGQDTDTQYF.

The chain combines TRBV6-2 or TRBV6-3 with TRBJ1-1; possibly TRBD1 for D (6 bases). Deletions cut 6 bases from V and 6 bases from J, with 17 bases between. The CDR3 loop spans 14 amino acids. The germline V gene has CDR1 MNHEY and CDR2 SVGEGT. The CDR3 bases are TGTGCCAGCAGCGCTATCGGGGGCTTGGCTGAAGCTTTCTTT. The encoded protein is CASSAIGGLAEAFF.

This clonotype was seen only a few times. This chain links TRBV30 with TRBJ2-1; 14 nucleotides align to TRBD2. V lost 1 base, J lost 7 bases, and 3 bases stayed unmatched. The length of the CDR3 is 15 residues. Germline V lookup: CDR1 GTSNPN, CDR2 SVGIG (reference sequence). CDR3 DNA sequence: TGTGCCTGGAGTGGACTAGCGGGGGGGCTAAATGAGCAGTTCTTC. Translation gives CAWSGLAGGLNEQFF.

This clonotype was seen repeatedly, ten times or more. J is TRBJ2-7 and V is TRBV6-5; D might be TRBD2 (6 bases). Germline V CDR1 and CDR2: MNHEY, SVGAGI. Trimming left V 8 bases short and J 0 bases short, with 14 bases between. This CDR3 is built from 14 residues. In DNA form, the CDR3 reads TGTGCCAGCGGCCCTAGCGTAAGCTCCTACGAGCAGTACGTC. Amino acid sequence: CASGPSVSSYEQYV.

At least ten counts were recorded for this clonotype. J is TRBJ2-3 and V is TRBV7-2; 7 nucleotides agree with TRBD2. Germline loops: CDR1 SGHTA, CDR2 FQGNSA. Losses at the gene ends were 5 bases for V and 5 bases for J; bases not matched to a gene: 16. The CDR3 has 17 amino acids. CDR3 amino acids: CASSPRGASGVRDTQYF. Here the CDR3 DNA reads TGTGCCAGCAGCCCTCGAGGGGCCAGCGGGGTCAGAGATACGCAGTATTTT.

The chain employs TRBV6-6 and TRBJ1-1; D gene unclear. Germline CDR1 reads MNHNY; CDR2 reads SVGAGI (reference sequence). There are 12 residues in the CDR3. V gave up 2 bases and J gave up 6 bases, with 7 bases separating them. The CDR3 spells CASSYGAAEAFF. The CDR3 DNA sequence: TGTGCCAGCAGTTACGGAGCCGCTGAAGCTTTCTTT.

This clonotype appeared many times. This rearrangement joins TRBV6-5 to TRBJ2-6, with no clear D. CDR1 and CDR2 from the germline V gene are MNHEY and SVGAGI. The CDR3 totals 15 residues. Trimming took 6 bases from V and 0 from J, leaving 9 bases between them. The CDR3 region has the DNA TGTGCCAGCAGGGGCCAGTCCTCTGGGGCCAACGTCCTGACTTTC. The encoded protein is CASRGQSSGANVLTF.

V gene TRBV27 combines with J gene TRBJ2-7; TRBD1 matches at 8 bases. The CDR3 length is 14 residues. The ends lost 6 bases at V and 7 bases at J; junction bases unmatched: 11. Looked up from germline, CDR1 is MNHEY and CDR2 is SMNVEV (reference sequence). The CDR3 sequence: CASRSGQAMGEQYV. For the CDR3, the DNA is TGTGCCAGCAGATCGGGACAGGCGATGGGGGAGCAGTACGTC.

This rearrangement joins TRBV5-1 to TRBJ1-1; D ambiguous. Germline assignment: CDR1 SGHRS and CDR2 YFSETQ. The CDR3 consists of 14 residues. V was cut by 2 bases and J by 1 base, with 9 bases left in between. The CDR3: CASSLGLRNTEAFF. The CDR3 region has the DNA TGCGCCAGCAGCTTAGGTTTGCGGAACACTGAAGCTTTCTTT.

V and J are TRBV18 and TRBJ1-2, with 8 bases that match TRBD1. The CDR3 length is 15 residues. The V gene end was trimmed by 3 bases and the J gene end by 2 bases; junction bases not matched to a gene: 5. Germline values: CDR1 KGHSH, CDR2 LQKENI. In DNA, the CDR3 is TGTGCCAGCTCACCTTCAGGGGGCTTGAACTATGGCTACACCTTC. Amino acids: CASSPSGGLNYGYTF. The variable domain in full, completed from reference TRBV18 and TRBJ1-2, reads NAGVMQNPRHLVRRRGQEARLRCSPMKGHSHVYWYRQLPEEGLKFMVYLQKENIIDESGMPKERFSAEFPKEGPSILRIQQVVRGDSAAYFCASSPSGGLNYGYTFGSGTRLTVV.

This clonotype was counted between two and nine times. The chain uses TRBV3-2 and TRBJ2-7. TRBV3-2 represents a pseudogene. The CDR3 runs to 15 residues. CDR3 in DNA: TGTGCCAGCAGCCAAGGCGTCTTCCGATTCTACGAGCAGTACGTC. This encodes CASSQGVFRFYEQYV.

There are many counts of this clonotype. Here the CDR3 reads CATTTINGNYGYTF. The CDR3 nucleotides read TGTGCCACCACAACGATAAATGGAAACTATGGCTACACCTTC. The chain links TRBV27 to TRBJ1-2, with D unresolved. Germline V gives CDR1 MNHEY, CDR2 SMNVEV (reference sequence). The length of the CDR3 is 14 residues. Trimming left V 10 bases short and J 2 bases short, with 17 bases between.

This clonotype occurred a few times. CDR3 sequence reads: CASSQDWGGGYTF. The CDR3 DNA reads as TGCGCCAGCAGCCAAGATTGGGGGGGCGGCTACACCTTC. This chain connects TRBV4-1 to TRBJ1-2; weak D call: TRBD1 (6 bases). Trimming left V 0 bases short and J 8 bases short, with 10 bases between. Germline V gene sequence: CDR1 MGHRA, CDR2 YSYEKL. CDR3 size: 13 residues.